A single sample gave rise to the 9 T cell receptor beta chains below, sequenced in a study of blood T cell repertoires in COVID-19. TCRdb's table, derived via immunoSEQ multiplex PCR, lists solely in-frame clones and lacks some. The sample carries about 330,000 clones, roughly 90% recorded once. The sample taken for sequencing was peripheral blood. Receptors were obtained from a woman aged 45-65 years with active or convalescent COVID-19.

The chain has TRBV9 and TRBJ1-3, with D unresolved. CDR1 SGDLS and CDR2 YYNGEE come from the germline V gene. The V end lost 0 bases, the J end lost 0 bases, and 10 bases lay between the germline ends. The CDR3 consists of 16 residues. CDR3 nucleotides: TGTGCCAGCAGCGTAGCTCCTGATAGCTCTGGAAACACCATATATTTT. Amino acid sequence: CASSVAPDSSGNTIYF.

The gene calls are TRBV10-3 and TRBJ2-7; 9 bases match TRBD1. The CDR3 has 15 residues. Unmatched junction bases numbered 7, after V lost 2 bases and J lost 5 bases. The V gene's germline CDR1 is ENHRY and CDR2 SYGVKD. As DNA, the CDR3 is TGTGCCATCAGTGAGCCCCCGGGACAGGGCCACGAGCAGTACTTC. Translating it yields CAISEPPGQGHEQYF.

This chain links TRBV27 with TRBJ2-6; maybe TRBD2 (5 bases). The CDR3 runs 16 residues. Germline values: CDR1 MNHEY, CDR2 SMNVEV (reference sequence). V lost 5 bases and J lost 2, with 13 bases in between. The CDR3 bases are TGTGCCAGCAGTCACGGGATACGGGCTGGGGCCAACGTCCTGACTTTC. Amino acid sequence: CASSHGIRAGANVLTF. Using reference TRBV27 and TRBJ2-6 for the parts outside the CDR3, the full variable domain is EAQVTQNPRYLITVTGKKLTVTCSQNMNHEYMSWYRQDPGLGLRQIYYSMNVEVTDKGDVPEGYKVSRKEKRNFPLILESPSPNQTSLYFCASSHGIRAGANVLTFGAGSRLTVL.

CDR3 nucleotide sequence: TGTGCCAGCAGCTTAGCCCGGACAGGGGTGAATGAGCAGTTCTTC. This gives the protein CASSLARTGVNEQFF. The rearrangement uses TRBV7-9 and TRBJ2-1, with 9 bases that match TRBD1. The CDR3 has 15 residues. The germline V gene encodes CDR1 SEHNR and CDR2 FQNEAQ (reference sequence). With V trimmed by 0 bases and J by 7 bases, 4 bases remained unmatched.

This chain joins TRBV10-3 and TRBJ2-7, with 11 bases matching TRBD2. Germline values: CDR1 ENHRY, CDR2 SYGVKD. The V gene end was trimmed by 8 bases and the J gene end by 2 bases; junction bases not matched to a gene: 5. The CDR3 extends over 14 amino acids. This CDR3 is CAIGGTSGTYEQYF. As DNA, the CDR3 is TGTGCCATCGGAGGGACTAGCGGCACCTACGAGCAGTACTTC.

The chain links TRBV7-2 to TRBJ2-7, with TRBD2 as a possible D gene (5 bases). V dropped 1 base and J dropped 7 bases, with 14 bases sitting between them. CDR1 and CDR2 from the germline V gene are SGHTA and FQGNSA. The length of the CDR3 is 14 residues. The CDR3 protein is CASSLVPASGEQYF. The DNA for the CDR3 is TGTGCCAGCAGCTTAGTGCCGGCCTCGGGGGAGCAGTACTTC. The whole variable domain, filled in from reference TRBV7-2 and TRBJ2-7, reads GAGVSQSPSNKVTEKGKDVELRCDPISGHTALYWYRQSLGQGLEFLIYFQGNSAPDKSGLPSDRFSAERTGGSVSTLTIQRTQQEDSAVYLCASSLVPASGEQYFGPGTRLTVT.

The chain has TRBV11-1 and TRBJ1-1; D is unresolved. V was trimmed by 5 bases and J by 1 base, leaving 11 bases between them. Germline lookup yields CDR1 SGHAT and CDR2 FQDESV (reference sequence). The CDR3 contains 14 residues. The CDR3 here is CASSIRLQNTEAFF. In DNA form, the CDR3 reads TGTGCCAGCAGCATCAGACTGCAGAACACTGAAGCTTTCTTT. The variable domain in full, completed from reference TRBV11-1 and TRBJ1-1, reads EAEVAQSPRYKITEKSQAVAFWCDPISGHATLYWYRQILGQGPELLVQFQDESVVDDSQLPKDRFSAERLKGVDSTLKIQPAELGDSAMYLCASSIRLQNTEAFFGQGTRLTVV.

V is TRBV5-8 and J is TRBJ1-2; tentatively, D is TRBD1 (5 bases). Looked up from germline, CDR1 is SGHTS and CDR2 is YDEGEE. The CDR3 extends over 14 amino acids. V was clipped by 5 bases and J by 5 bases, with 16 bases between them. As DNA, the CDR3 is TGTGCCAGCAGAGCGGGACTAAGAACGTATGGCTACACCTTC. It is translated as CASRAGLRTYGYTF. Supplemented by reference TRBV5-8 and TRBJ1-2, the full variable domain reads EAGVTQSPTHLIKTRGQQATLRCSPISGHTSVYWYQQALGLGLQFLLWYDEGEERNRGNFPPRFSGRQFPNYSSELNVNALELEDSALYLCASRAGLRTYGYTFGSGTRLTVV.

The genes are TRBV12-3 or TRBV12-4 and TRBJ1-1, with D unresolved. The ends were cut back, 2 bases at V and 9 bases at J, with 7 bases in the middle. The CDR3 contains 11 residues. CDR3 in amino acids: CASSLPGKAFF. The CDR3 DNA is TGTGCCAGCAGTTTACCGGGGAAAGCTTTCTTT.